These T cell receptor beta chains were read from a single sample in a study of cytomegalovirus exposure and HLA in healthy donors. Profiling relied on immunoSEQ multiplex PCR, and the TCRdb table lists in-frame clones only, not all of them. The data show hundreds of thousands of clones, with around 80% seen just once and roughly a sixth held by the top ten. The sample consisted of PBMCs. These receptors were taken from a man aged 40-49 years in good health and CMV-seronegative. CDR3s include the opening cysteine and the closing phenylalanine or tryptophan. The order of the fields is J gene, clone size, V gene, D gene, CDR3 DNA, CDR3 protein. A D gene is named only where the DNA matches it firmly. Some rows mark clone size as missing; the rest say once, few, many or name a class of expanded clone.

J: TRBJ1-2
size: .
V: TRBV19
D: .
DNA: TGTGCCAGTAGTATCCCAGGGCAAGGAAACGGCTACACCTTC
CDR3: CASSIPGQGNGYTF

J: TRBJ1-3
size: .
V: TRBV5-4
D: .
DNA: TGTGCCAGCAGCCCGACAGTGGCTGGAAACACCATATATTTT
CDR3: CASSPTVAGNTIYF

J: TRBJ2-3
size: .
V: TRBV7-3
D: .
DNA: TGTGCCAGCAGCTTAGAGGCACCAGATACGCAGTATTTT
CDR3: CASSLEAPDTQYF

J: TRBJ2-7
size: once
V: TRBV4-1
D: .
DNA: TGCGCCAGCAGCCATGGGGCCCGGGAGCAGTACTTC
CDR3: CASSHGAREQYF

J: TRBJ2-7
size: .
V: TRBV6-1
D: .
DNA: TGTGCCACCGAGGTTGGAGGTCTCATTTCCGAGCAGTACTTC
CDR3: CATEVGGLISEQYF

J: TRBJ2-7
size: .
V: TRBV27
D: .
DNA: TGTGCCAGCAGTTCCCTAGCGTTACCCTACGAGCAGTACTTC
CDR3: CASSSLALPYEQYF

J: TRBJ2-2
size: once
V: TRBV7-9
D: .
DNA: TGTGCCAGCAGCCAACTCCAGGGACTCCAGAACACCGGGGAGCTGTTTTTT
CDR3: CASSQLQGLQNTGELFF

J: TRBJ2-2
size: .
V: TRBV7-3
D: .
DNA: TGTGCCAGCAGCTTAACGGGGCAGATTAGCACCGGGGAGCTGTTTTTT
CDR3: CASSLTGQISTGELFF

J: TRBJ2-1
size: .
V: TRBV7-2
D: TRBD2
DNA: TGTGCCAGCAGCTCCGGGACTAGCGGGAGGGCCTTTAATGAGCAGTTCTTC
CDR3: CASSSGTSGRAFNEQFF

J: TRBJ2-1
size: .
V: TRBV9
D: TRBD1
DNA: TGTGCCAGCAGCTCCCGAATCAACAGGGGGAAGTTCTTC
CDR3: CASSSRINRGKFF

J: TRBJ1-1
size: .
V: TRBV5-4
D: .
DNA: TGTGCCAGCAGCCCAGCGGGGCGGATGAACACTGAAGCTTTCTTT
CDR3: CASSPAGRMNTEAFF

J: TRBJ1-2
size: .
V: TRBV5-4
D: .
DNA: TGTGCCAGCAGCTTAGCGGCGAACTATGGCTACACCTTC
CDR3: CASSLAANYGYTF

J: TRBJ2-7
size: few
V: TRBV11-2
D: TRBD2
DNA: TGTGCCAGCAGCCAACGGGGGGGGACCACGTACGAGCAGTACTTC
CDR3: CASSQRGGTTYEQYF

J: TRBJ2-1
size: .
V: TRBV4-3
D: .
DNA: TGCGCCAGCAGCCAAGATCGGTTCGGGGGCAATGAGCAGTTCTTC
CDR3: CASSQDRFGGNEQFF

J: TRBJ2-7
size: few
V: TRBV4-1
D: TRBD2
DNA: TGCGCCAGCAGCCAAGTGTTTAGCGGGGGGGACTCCTACGAGCAGTACTTC
CDR3: CASSQVFSGGDSYEQYF

J: TRBJ2-1
size: .
V: TRBV12-2
D: .
DNA: TGTGCAAGTCGCTTATCGGGGGAGGGGGGACTAGCGGGAAACAATGAGCAGTTCTTC
CDR3: CASRLSGEGGLAGNNEQFF

J: TRBJ1-1
size: few
V: TRBV5-4
D: .
DNA: TGTGCCAGCAGTCACGCAGGGTCGGTCGGATTGAACACTGAAGCTTTCTTT
CDR3: CASSHAGSVGLNTEAFF

J: TRBJ1-1
size: .
V: TRBV7-9
D: TRBD1
DNA: TGTGCCAGCAGCTTAGATACAGGGGCGAACACTGAAGCTTTCTTT
CDR3: CASSLDTGANTEAFF

J: TRBJ2-1
size: .
V: TRBV7-3
D: TRBD1
DNA: TGTGCCAGCAGCTCGACAGGGTCGGGATACAATGAGCAGTTCTTC
CDR3: CASSSTGSGYNEQFF

J: TRBJ1-2
size: .
V: TRBV29-1
D: .
DNA: TGCAGCGTTGAAGATCCCGGAACACGCAGGGGTACCCGTTGGGACTATGGCTACACCTTC
CDR3: CSVEDPGTRRGTRWDYGYTF